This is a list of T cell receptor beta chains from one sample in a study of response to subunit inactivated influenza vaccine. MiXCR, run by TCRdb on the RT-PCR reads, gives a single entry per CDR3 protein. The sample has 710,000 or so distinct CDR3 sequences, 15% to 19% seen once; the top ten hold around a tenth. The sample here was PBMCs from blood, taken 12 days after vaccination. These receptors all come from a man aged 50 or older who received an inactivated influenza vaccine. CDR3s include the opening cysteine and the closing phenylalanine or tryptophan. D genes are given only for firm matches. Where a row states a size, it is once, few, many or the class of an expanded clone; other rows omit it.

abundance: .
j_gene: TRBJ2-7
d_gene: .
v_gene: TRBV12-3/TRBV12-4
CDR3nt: TGTGCCAGCAGTTTATCCGGGGCTACCTACGAGCAGTACTTC
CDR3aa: CASSLSGATYEQYF

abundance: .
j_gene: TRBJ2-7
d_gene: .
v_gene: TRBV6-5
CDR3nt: TGTGCCAGCAGTTTCGAGGACGGATACGAGCAGTACTTC
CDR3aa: CASSFEDGYEQYF

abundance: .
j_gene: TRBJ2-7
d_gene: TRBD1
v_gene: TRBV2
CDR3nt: TGTGCCAGCAGGCTCCGACAGGGTGGGTGGTCCGAGCAGTACTTC
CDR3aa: CASRLRQGGWSEQYF

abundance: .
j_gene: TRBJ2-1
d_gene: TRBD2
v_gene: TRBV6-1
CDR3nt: TGTGCCAGCAGACAAACTAGCGGGGGACAAATGAGGCAGTTCTTC
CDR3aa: CASRQTSGGQMRQFF

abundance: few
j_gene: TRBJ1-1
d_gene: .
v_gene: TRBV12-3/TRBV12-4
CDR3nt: TGTGCCAGCAGTTTAAAAGGCGGAGGCACTGAAGCTTTCTTT
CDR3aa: CASSLKGGGTEAFF

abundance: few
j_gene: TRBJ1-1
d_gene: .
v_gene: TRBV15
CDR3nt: TGTGCCACCAGCAGAGATCTCCAGTCTGAAGCTTTCTTT
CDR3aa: CATSRDLQSEAFF

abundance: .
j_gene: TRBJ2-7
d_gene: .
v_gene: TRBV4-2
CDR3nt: TGTGCCAGCAGCGAAGCCCACGGGTCAAGCTCCTACGAGCAGTACTTC
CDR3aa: CASSEAHGSSSYEQYF

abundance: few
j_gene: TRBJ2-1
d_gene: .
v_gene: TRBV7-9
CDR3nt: TGTGCCAGCAGCTTACCTACTCCAAATGAGCAGTTCTTC
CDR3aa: CASSLPTPNEQFF

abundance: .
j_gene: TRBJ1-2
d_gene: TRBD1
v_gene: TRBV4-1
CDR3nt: TGCGCCAGCAGCCAAGACTGGCAGGGGGCGCGGGGCTACACCTTC
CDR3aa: CASSQDWQGARGYTF

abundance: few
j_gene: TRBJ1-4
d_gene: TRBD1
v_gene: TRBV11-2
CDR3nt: TGTGCCAGCAGTTCGGGGGTGCCAGGGGGAGGACTGTTTTTT
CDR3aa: CASSSGVPGGGLFF

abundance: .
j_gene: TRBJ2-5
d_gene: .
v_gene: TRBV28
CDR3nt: TGTGCCAGCAGTTTAGGATTGGCAGCTAACCAAGAGACCCAGTACTTC
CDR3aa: CASSLGLAANQETQYF

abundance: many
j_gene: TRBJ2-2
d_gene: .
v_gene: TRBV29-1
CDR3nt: TGCAGCGTTGAAGATCGGCGAAAGGGGAACACCGGGGAGCTGTTTTTT
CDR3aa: CSVEDRRKGNTGELFF

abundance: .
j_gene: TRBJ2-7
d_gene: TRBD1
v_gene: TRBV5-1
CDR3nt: TGCGCCAGCAGCTTGGCCCGGGACAGGCCCTACGAGCAGTACTTC
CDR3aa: CASSLARDRPYEQYF

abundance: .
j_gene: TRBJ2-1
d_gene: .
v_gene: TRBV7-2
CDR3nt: TGTGCCAGCAGCTTAGCGGGTGGGAACCCTACTGAGCAGTTCTTC
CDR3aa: CASSLAGGNPTEQFF

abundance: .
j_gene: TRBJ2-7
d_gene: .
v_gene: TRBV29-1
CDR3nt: TGCAGCGTGAGGGGGGATGCCTACGAGCAGTACTTC
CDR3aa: CSVRGDAYEQYF

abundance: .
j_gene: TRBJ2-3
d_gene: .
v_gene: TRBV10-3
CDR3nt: TGTGCCATCAGTGAGACCCCGTTTATTGCGGATAACACAGATACGCAGTATTTT
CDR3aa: CAISETPFIADNTDTQYF

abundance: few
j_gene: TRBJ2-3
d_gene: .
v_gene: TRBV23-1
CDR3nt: TGCGCCAGTCAACGGGACCCCTCTAGCACAGATACGCAGTATTTT
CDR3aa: CASQRDPSSTDTQYF

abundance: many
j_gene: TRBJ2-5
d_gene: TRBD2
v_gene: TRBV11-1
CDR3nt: TGTGCCAGCAGCTTGGAACTAGCGGAAGAGACCCAGTACTTC
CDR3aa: CASSLELAEETQYF

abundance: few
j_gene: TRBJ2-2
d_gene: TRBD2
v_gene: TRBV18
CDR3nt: TGTGCCAGCTCACCCGCCGGACTAGCGGGAAACACCGGGGAGCTGTTTTTT
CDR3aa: CASSPAGLAGNTGELFF

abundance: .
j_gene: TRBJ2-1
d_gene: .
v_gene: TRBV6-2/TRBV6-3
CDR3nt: TGTGCCAGCAGTTACTCTTACAGCAATTCCCTCTACAATGAGCAGTTCTTC
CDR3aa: CASSYSYSNSLYNEQFF

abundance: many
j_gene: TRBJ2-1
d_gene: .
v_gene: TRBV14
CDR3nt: TGTGCCAGCAGCCCCGGGGGTAGAGGCTACAATGAGCAGTTCTTC
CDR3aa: CASSPGGRGYNEQFF

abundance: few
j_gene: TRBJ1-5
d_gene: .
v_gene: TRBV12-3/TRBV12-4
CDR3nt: TGTGCCAGCAGTTTACGGGGTCTCAATCAGCCCCAGCATTTT
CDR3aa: CASSLRGLNQPQHF

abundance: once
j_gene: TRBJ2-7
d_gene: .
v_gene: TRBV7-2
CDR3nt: TGTGCCAGCAGCCCTCAGGGGGGGGTGTACGAGCAGTACTTC
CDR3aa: CASSPQGGVYEQYF

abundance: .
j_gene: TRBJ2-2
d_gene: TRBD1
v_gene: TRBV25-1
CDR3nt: TGTGCCAGCAGTGACCCGACAGGGTATCCCCGCGCCGGGGAGCTGTTTTTT
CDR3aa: CASSDPTGYPRAGELFF

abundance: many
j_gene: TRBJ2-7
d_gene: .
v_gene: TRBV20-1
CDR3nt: TGCAGTGGGGAGGTAGAGGATTACGAGCAGTACTTC
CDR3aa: CSGEVEDYEQYF

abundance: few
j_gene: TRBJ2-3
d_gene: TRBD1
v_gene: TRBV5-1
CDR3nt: TGCGCCAGCAGCTTGGTATGGGGACAGGGGGCAGATACGCAGTATTTT
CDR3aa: CASSLVWGQGADTQYF